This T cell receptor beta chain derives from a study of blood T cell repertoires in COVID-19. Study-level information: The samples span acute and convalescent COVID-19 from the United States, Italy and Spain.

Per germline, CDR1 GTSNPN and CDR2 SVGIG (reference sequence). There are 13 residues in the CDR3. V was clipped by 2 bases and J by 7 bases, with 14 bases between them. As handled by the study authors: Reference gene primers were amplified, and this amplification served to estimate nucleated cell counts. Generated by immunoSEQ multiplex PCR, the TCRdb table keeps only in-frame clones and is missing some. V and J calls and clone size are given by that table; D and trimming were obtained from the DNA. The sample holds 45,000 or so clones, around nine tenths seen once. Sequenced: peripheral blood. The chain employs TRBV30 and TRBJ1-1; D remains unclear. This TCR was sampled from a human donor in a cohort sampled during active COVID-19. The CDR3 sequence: CAWSPGGRFEAFF. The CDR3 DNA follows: TGTGCCTGGAGTCCTGGAGGAAGATTTGAAGCTTTCTTT.